One sample yielded the 27 T cell receptor beta chains listed below, sequenced in a study of T-cell reconstitution after alpha-beta-depleted transplantation in children (dated by TCRdb to about 2016). The library was prepared using PCR. Sequencing instrument: Illumina HiSeq 2500. TCR library preparation used molecular barcoding, with unique molecular identifiers applied to normalize quantification of the TCRbeta repertoire. TCRdb reprocessed the public reads (quality trimming at Q25 with fastp, clone calling with MiXCR) and kept in-frame beta chains. Identical CDR3 proteins give one entry, which carries the most common genes and DNA. The sample table lists some 840,000 distinct CDR3 sequences, about 15% of them with a count of one. The ten largest clonotypes hold under 6% of the sample. The sample's treatment or condition label, in plain terms: allogeneic hematopoietic cell transplantation with graft depleted of TCRalphabeta T cells and CD19 B cells.

The material sequenced was PBMCs, mostly from graft donor cells, taken 360 days after TCRalphabeta/CD19-depleted stem cell transplant. All receptors come from a male patient younger than 18 who had a stem cell transplant for acute lymphoblastic leukemia, so the T cells may come from the graft donor.

This clonotype has just a few counts. The chain couples TRBV5-1 to TRBJ2-1, with 9 nucleotides matching TRBD2. This CDR3 comprises 15 residues. With 2 bases clipped from V and 5 bases from J, the junction kept 5 bases outside the gene matches. Germline lookup yields CDR1 SGHRS and CDR2 YFSETQ. The CDR3 spells CASSLAASGNNEQFF. The CDR3 region has the DNA TGCGCCAGCAGCTTAGCGGCTAGCGGGAACAATGAGCAGTTCTTC.

This clonotype was counted ten times or more. The gene calls are TRBV15 and TRBJ2-5; D is undetermined. The CDR3 consists of 13 residues. Germline values: CDR1 LNHNV, CDR2 YYDKDF (reference sequence). The ends were cut back, 1 base at V and 1 base at J, with 4 bases in the middle. CDR3 DNA sequence: TGTGCCACCAGCAGAGGGACCCAAGAGACCCAGTACTTC. Translating gives CATSRGTQETQYF.

This clonotype occurred a few times. The chain employs TRBV13 and TRBJ2-5; 8 bases match TRBD2. Looked up from germline, CDR1 is PRHDT and CDR2 is FYEKMQ (reference sequence). This CDR3 has 15 residues. Trimming removed 6 bases from V and 0 bases from J; junction bases left unmatched: 6. The CDR3 loop is CASSTELADQETQYF. DNA of the CDR3: TGTGCCAGCAGTACCGAACTAGCGGACCAAGAGACCCAGTACTTC.

There are a few counts of this clonotype. CDR3 coding DNA: TGCGCCAGCAGCTTCGGGGTTACAACTAATGAAAAACTGTTTTTT. Protein sequence: CASSFGVTTNEKLFF. The rearrangement joins TRBV5-1 to TRBJ1-4; D is undetermined. Trimming removed 2 bases at V and 0 bases at J, with 8 bases between. Germline assignment: CDR1 SGHRS and CDR2 YFSETQ. The CDR3 is 15 residues long. Drawing the rest from reference TRBV5-1 and TRBJ1-4, the complete variable domain is KAGVTQTPRYLIKTRGQQVTLSCSPISGHRSVSWYQQTPGQGLQFLFEYFSETQRNKGNFPGRFSGRQFSNSRSEMNVSTLELGDSALYLCASSFGVTTNEKLFFGSGTQLSVL.

J is TRBJ2-1 and V is TRBV6-2 or TRBV6-3; possibly TRBD1 for D (6 bases). CDR3 length: 15 residues. Germline V lookup: CDR1 MNHEY, CDR2 SVGEGT. Trimming removed 4 bases from V and 5 bases from J, with 15 bases in between. The CDR3 sequence is CASSFSRTAHNEQFF. CDR3 coding DNA: TGTGCCAGCAGTTTCTCCCGGACAGCACACAATGAGCAGTTCTTC.

This clonotype was observed a few times. The chain couples TRBV15 to TRBJ2-7; 10 positions match TRBD2. V shed 11 bases and J 5 bases; nucleotides not matched to a gene: 12. This CDR3 region has 14 residues. Germline V lookup: CDR1 LNHNV, CDR2 YYDKDF (reference sequence). CDR3 region: CASKREGSSDEQYF. The CDR3 DNA is TGTGCCTCTAAGCGGGAGGGATCCTCGGACGAGCAGTACTTC.

This clonotype was seen only a few times. This chain connects TRBV14 to TRBJ2-7, with 11 bases identical to TRBD2. The CDR3 runs 16 residues. From germline, CDR1 is SGHDN and CDR2 FVKESK. Unmatched junction bases numbered 7, after V lost 4 bases and J lost 2 bases. The CDR3 here is CASSPSGRPTTYEQYF. Written as DNA, the CDR3 is TGTGCCAGCAGCCCTAGCGGGAGGCCCACAACCTACGAGCAGTACTTC. The full variable domain, completed using reference TRBV14 and TRBJ2-7, is EAGVTQFPSHSVIEKGQTVTLRCDPISGHDNLYWYRRVMGKEIKFLLHFVKESKQDESGMPNNRFLAERTGGTYSTLKVQPAELEDSGVYFCASSPSGRPTTYEQYFGPGTRLTVT.

This clonotype was seen at least ten times. This CDR3 reads CSVEGYSGTAYEQYF. The CDR3 DNA reads as TGCAGCGTTGAGGGGTATTCCGGGACAGCGTACGAGCAGTACTTC. This chain uses TRBV29-1 with TRBJ2-7; 7 bases fit TRBD1. Germline assignment: CDR1 SQVTM and CDR2 ANQGSEA. The V and J ends lost 3 bases and 4 bases, in that order; junction bases with no gene match: 12. The CDR3 length is 15 residues.

This clonotype was detected ten times or more. The chain is built from TRBV7-8 and TRBJ2-1; TRBD2 is a possible D gene (6 bases). This CDR3 is built from 14 residues. Germline-derived CDR1 and CDR2 are SGHVS and FQNEAQ. Between the trimmed V and J ends, which lost 3 bases and 5 bases, there was a span of 11 bases. This CDR3 is CASSFFSSDNEQFF. CDR3 bases: TGTGCCAGCAGCTTTTTCTCTAGCGACAATGAGCAGTTCTTC.

V is TRBV20-1 and J is TRBJ2-7; 7 nucleotides align to TRBD2. The junction had 6 bases not matched to a gene; V was cut back by 6 bases and J by 1 base. The CDR3 loop spans 13 amino acids. Germline V gene data show CDR1 as DFQATT and CDR2 as SNEGSKA (reference sequence). As DNA, the CDR3 is TGCAGTGCCCCTTTGGGAGGGTCCTACGAGCAGTACTTC. Protein: CSAPLGGSYEQYF.

This sequence joins TRBV6-5 and TRBJ2-2; no definite D call. The CDR3 has 13 residues. Trimming stripped 2 bases from V and 4 bases from J, with 5 bases between. CDR1 and CDR2 from the germline V gene are MNHEY and SVGAGI. For the CDR3, the DNA is TGTGCCAGCAGTTACCTTTTCACCGGGGAGCTGTTTTTT. Its translation is CASSYLFTGELFF.

This clonotype was recorded at least ten times. The chain employs TRBV5-1 and TRBJ2-3, with D perhaps TRBD2 (6 bases). The CDR3 consists of 16 residues. Germline V gene data show CDR1 as SGHRS and CDR2 as YFSETQ. Deletions cut 5 bases from V and 0 bases from J, with 16 bases between. CDR3 residues: CASRSADRGSTDTQYF. Written as DNA, the CDR3 is TGCGCCAGCAGGTCCGCGGATCGGGGGAGCACAGATACGCAGTATTTT.

The V gene is TRBV11-3, the J gene TRBJ2-7; TRBD2 is a possible D gene (6 bases). Germline CDR1 reads SGHNT; CDR2 reads YENEEA. V was pared by 5 bases and J by 0 bases, with 14 bases between. The CDR3 is 15 residues long. CDR3 protein: CASSLQDGSSYEQYF. CDR3 DNA sequence: TGTGCCAGCAGCCTACAGGACGGGAGCTCCTACGAGCAGTACTTC.

This clonotype appeared a few times. The chain joins TRBV12-3 or TRBV12-4 to TRBJ2-1; D not certain. Between the trimmed V and J ends, which lost 6 bases and 3 bases, there was a span of 12 bases. The CDR3 is 14 amino acids. CDR3 nucleotide sequence: TGTGCCAGCAGGGGTTACTTGGACTACAATGAGCAGTTCTTC. The encoded protein is CASRGYLDYNEQFF.

This sequence joins TRBV18 and TRBJ1-1, with no clear D. The CDR3 loop spans 16 amino acids. Germline V gene sequence: CDR1 KGHSH, CDR2 LQKENI. The ends were cut back, 1 base at V and 1 base at J, with 13 bases in the middle. The CDR3: CASSPRVRQKNTEAFF. CDR3 nucleotides: TGTGCCAGCTCACCACGAGTCCGTCAGAAGAACACTGAAGCTTTCTTT. The variable domain in full, with the rest retrieved from reference TRBV18 and TRBJ1-1, is NAGVMQNPRHLVRRRGQEARLRCSPMKGHSHVYWYRQLPEEGLKFMVYLQKENIIDESGMPKERFSAEFPKEGPSILRIQQVVRGDSAAYFCASSPRVRQKNTEAFFGQGTRLTVV.

The chain uses TRBV4-1 and TRBJ2-1; no reliable D call. Germline values: CDR1 MGHRA, CDR2 YSYEKL. The CDR3 consists of 13 residues. With 2 bases removed from V and 7 bases from J, the gap between germline ends came to 9 bases. CDR3 residues: CASSQPTKNEQFF. Written as DNA, the CDR3 is TGCGCCAGCAGCCAACCTACTAAGAATGAGCAGTTCTTC.

J is TRBJ2-6 and V is TRBV27, with 9 nucleotides matching TRBD1. CDR1 MNHEY and CDR2 SMNVEV come from the germline V gene (reference sequence). CDR3 length: 16 residues. J was trimmed by 2 bases and V by 6 bases; bases with no gene match: 5. CDR3 sequence reads: CASRQQGATGANVLTF. The CDR3 bases are TGTGCCAGCAGACAACAGGGGGCAACTGGGGCCAACGTCCTGACTTTC.

Only a few counts were recorded for this clonotype. The chain joins TRBV29-1 to TRBJ2-1, with 9 positions matching TRBD1. The CDR3 is made up of 14 amino acids. Losses at the gene ends were 4 bases for V and 5 bases for J; bases not matched to a gene: 6. Per germline, CDR1 SQVTM and CDR2 ANQGSEA. CDR3 sequence: CSVGGTGPNNEQFF. The CDR3, as DNA: TGCAGCGTTGGGGGGACAGGGCCGAACAATGAGCAGTTCTTC.

Only a few counts were recorded for this clonotype. This chain joins TRBV4-1 and TRBJ2-3; D uncertain. There are 13 residues in the CDR3. Germline CDR1 MGHRA, CDR2 YSYEKL. Deletions cut 0 bases from V and 9 bases from J, with 10 bases between. This CDR3 reads CASSQDAGDTQYF. CDR3 DNA sequence: TGCGCCAGCAGCCAAGACGCAGGTGACACGCAGTATTTT.

The rearrangement uses TRBV4-1 and TRBJ2-1, with TRBD2 as a possible D gene (5 bases). V shed 4 bases and J shed 7 bases, with 20 bases lying between them. The length of the CDR3 is 16 residues. Germline loops: CDR1 MGHRA, CDR2 YSYEKL. CDR3: CASSPPGPREMNEQFF. Here the CDR3 DNA reads TGCGCCAGCAGCCCCCCTGGACCAAGGGAGATGAATGAGCAGTTCTTC.

The chain links TRBV9 to TRBJ2-1; no clear D. V dropped 0 bases and J dropped 0 bases, with 10 bases sitting between them. Germline loops: CDR1 SGDLS, CDR2 YYNGEE. The CDR3 contains 16 residues. The DNA for the CDR3 is TGTGCCAGCAGCGTAGTCCAGAAGACCTCCTACAATGAGCAGTTCTTC. Translating gives CASSVVQKTSYNEQFF.

Many counts were recorded for this clonotype. This CDR3 is CASSIETSGRTDTQYF. CDR3 DNA: TGTGCCAGCAGCATAGAGACTAGCGGTCGCACAGATACGCAGTATTTT. V usage is TRBV5-4 and J usage is TRBJ2-3; 9 bases map to TRBD2. V was pared by 4 bases and J by 1 base, with 7 bases of the junction left unmatched. The length of the CDR3 is 16 residues. Germline V gene sequence: CDR1 SGHNT, CDR2 YYREEE (reference sequence).

This clonotype turned up a few times. V and J are TRBV20-1 and TRBJ2-5; 9 bases align to TRBD1. The CDR3 covers 14 residues. Germline V gene data show CDR1 as DFQATT and CDR2 as SNEGSKA (reference sequence). V was pared by 3 bases and J by 2 bases, with 4 bases of the junction left unmatched. Here the CDR3 reads CSARTGGRQETQYF. The CDR3 DNA reads as TGCAGTGCTAGGACAGGGGGTAGGCAAGAGACCCAGTACTTC.

There are a few counts of this clonotype. V and J are TRBV4-1 and TRBJ1-2; 8 nucleotides agree with TRBD1. Per the germline V gene, CDR1 is MGHRA and CDR2 is YSYEKL. Trimming cost V 1 base and J 3 bases; bases outside gene matches: 4. This CDR3 has 15 amino acids. The CDR3 sequence: CASSQGDRLDYGYTF. The DNA for the CDR3 is TGCGCCAGCAGCCAAGGGGACAGGTTGGACTATGGCTACACCTTC.

This clonotype was seen a handful of times. The V call is TRBV13, the J call TRBJ2-7; the D is unclear. The CDR3 is 15 amino acids. Germline V gives CDR1 PRHDT, CDR2 FYEKMQ (reference sequence). With 2 bases removed from V and 2 bases from J, the gap between germline ends came to 13 bases. The CDR3 bases are TGTGCCAGCAGCTTAAGGGCAGGAACGACCTACGAGCAGTACTTC. Amino acids: CASSLRAGTTYEQYF.

The rearrangement uses TRBV9 and TRBJ2-5; D is possibly TRBD1 (6 bases). Trimming cost V 7 bases and J 1 base, with 11 bases left between them. The CDR3 runs to 13 residues. CDR1 and CDR2 from the germline V gene are SGDLS and YYNGEE. The CDR3 region is CASGGGPQETQYF. CDR3 coding DNA: TGTGCCAGCGGTGGGGGCCCCCAAGAGACCCAGTACTTC.

This clonotype was counted at least ten times. The J gene is TRBJ2-4, the V gene TRBV27; TRBD2 is a possible D gene (6 bases). This CDR3 has 14 amino acids. V lost 0 bases, J lost 8 bases, and 11 bases lay in between. Germline-derived CDR1 and CDR2 are MNHEY and SMNVEV (reference sequence). CDR3 amino acids: CASSLSTGDYIQYF. The CDR3 nucleotides are TGTGCCAGCAGTTTATCGACGGGGGACTACATTCAGTACTTC.